The 16 T cell receptor beta chains listed next were all sequenced from one sample in a study of blood T cells in healthy people across ages. A second PCR, run for roughly 7 to 12 cycles, used a sample-barcoded 5' primer plus a J-beta primer mix. In TCRdb, the 5' RACE reads were re-called with MiXCR into one record per CDR3 protein. Here the sample spans under 850,000 distinct CDR3 sequences, about 37% being singletons. Sequencing was performed on blood. These receptors all come from a man between 18 and 29 years old in good health.

This clonotype has more than one count but fewer than ten. The chain has TRBV6-5 and TRBJ2-3; D unresolved. CDR3 length equals 13 residues. Trimming took off 6 bases at V and 0 bases at J, with 7 bases between the two ends. CDR1 and CDR2 from the germline V gene are MNHEY and SVGAGI. CDR3 in amino acids: CASRAASTDTQYF. CDR3 nucleotides: TGTGCCAGCAGGGCAGCTAGCACAGATACGCAGTATTTT.

The V gene is TRBV28, the J gene TRBJ2-1; D perhaps matches TRBD1 (5 bases). Germline loops: CDR1 MDHEN, CDR2 SYDVKM. There are 15 residues in the CDR3. With 2 bases removed from V and 3 bases from J, the gap between germline ends came to 11 bases. The CDR3 region is CASSLIDRIYNEQFF. CDR3 nucleotide sequence: TGTGCCAGCAGTTTAATCGACAGAATCTACAATGAGCAGTTCTTC.

Concerning this clonotype itself: A read error may explain this, as a much larger clone is one base away. V and J are TRBV12-3 or TRBV12-4 and TRBJ2-1, with D perhaps matching TRBD1 (6 bases). V lost 5 bases and J 7 bases, leaving 15 bases between the germline ends. This CDR3 region has 14 residues. CDR3 amino acids: CASSVPSGANEQFF. DNA of the CDR3: TGTGCCAGCAGTGTTCCCTCAGGGGCTAATGAGCAGTTCTTC.

This clonotype was observed many times. V is TRBV20-1 and J is TRBJ2-3, with 9 bases identical to TRBD2. Per germline, CDR1 DFQATT and CDR2 SNEGSKA (reference sequence). The CDR3 runs to 14 residues. V trimming: 8 bases; J trimming: 2 bases; junction bases outside the gene matches: 8. This CDR3 is CSSEERGVTDTQYF. The CDR3 DNA follows: TGCAGTAGTGAAGAGCGGGGGGTCACAGATACGCAGTATTTT.

This clonotype occurred many times. J is TRBJ2-3 and V is TRBV7-2; D not certain. Trimming stripped 3 bases from V and 3 bases from J, with 13 bases between. Germline-derived CDR1 and CDR2 are SGHTA and FQGNSA. The length of the CDR3 is 15 residues. In DNA form, the CDR3 reads TGTGCCAGCAGCTTTGACGGGCCTTTGACAGATACGCAGTATTTT. Its translation: CASSFDGPLTDTQYF.

The chain recombines TRBV29-1 with TRBJ1-1, with D possibly TRBD1 on 6 matching bases. Per germline, CDR1 SQVTM and CDR2 ANQGSEA. Deletions cut 4 bases from V and 1 base from J, with 10 bases between. There are 13 residues in the CDR3. CDR3 amino acids: CSVARQANTEAFF. The DNA of the CDR3 is TGCAGCGTTGCGCGACAGGCGAACACTGAAGCTTTCTTT.

The chain employs TRBV7-9 and TRBJ2-5; 12 positions match TRBD2. This CDR3 has 17 amino acids. CDR1 is SEHNR and CDR2 is FQNEAQ in the germline V gene (reference sequence). J lost 11 bases, V lost 5 bases, and 18 bases had no gene match. The CDR3: CASSGTSGGHLYNEQYF. The CDR3 DNA is TGTGCCAGCAGCGGCACTAGCGGGGGGCACCTTTACAATGAGCAGTACTTC. Full variable domain (remainder filled in from reference TRBV7-9 and TRBJ2-5): DTGVSQNPRHKITKRGQNVTFRCDPISEHNRLYWYRQTLGQGPEFLTYFQNEAQLEKSRLLSDRFSAERPKGSFSTLEIQRTEQGDSAMYLCASSGTSGGHLYNEQYFGPGTRLLVL.

The chain joins TRBV20-1 to TRBJ2-3; 7 bases align to TRBD2. This CDR3 has 15 residues. V lost 4 bases to trimming and J lost 1 base; unmatched junction nucleotides: 8. Germline values: CDR1 DFQATT, CDR2 SNEGSKA (reference sequence). CDR3 sequence reads: CSANTGLGGTDTQYF. DNA for the CDR3: TGCAGTGCTAACACCGGACTAGGGGGCACAGATACGCAGTATTTT.

This chain connects TRBV6-6 to TRBJ1-2; D possibly corresponds to TRBD1 (6 bases). Trimming removed 5 bases at V and 0 bases at J, with 16 bases between. Per the germline V gene, CDR1 is MNHNY and CDR2 is SVGAGI (reference sequence). The CDR3 runs to 16 residues. The CDR3 DNA reads as TGTGCCAGCAGTCCACCTGGGGGCGCAGCTAACTATGGCTACACCTTC. Its translation: CASSPPGGAANYGYTF.

In its sample, this clonotype was seen a few times. This chain uses TRBV12-3 or TRBV12-4 with TRBJ1-2; possible D gene TRBD1, 5 bases. The CDR3 is made up of 13 amino acids. V gave up 6 bases and J gave up 4 bases, with 12 bases separating them. CDR3 nucleotides: TGTGCCAGCAGCCTACCGGGACGCTATGGCTACACCTTC. The encoded protein is CASSLPGRYGYTF.

Notes on this clonotype: A junction boundary mismatches the germline segment, possibly from a read error. V is TRBV25-1 and J is TRBJ2-1; D call uncertain. CDR1 is MGHDK, CDR2 SYGVNS, per germline. The CDR3 covers 15 residues. CDR3: CASSESLEADKEQFF. DNA for the CDR3: TGTGCCAGCAGTGAATCTTTAGAAGCCGACAAAGAGCAGTTCTTC. The variable domain in full, with the rest retrieved from reference TRBV25-1 and TRBJ2-1, is EADIYQTPRYLVIGTGKKITLECSQTMGHDKMYWYQQDPGMELHLIHYSYGVNSTEKGDLSSESTVSRIRTEHFPLTLESARPSHTSQYLCASSESLEADKEQFFGPGTRLTVL.

The chain uses TRBV3-1 and TRBJ2-7, with 9 bases identical to TRBD2. In germline, CDR1 is LGHDT, CDR2 YNNKEL (reference sequence). The CDR3 extends over 14 amino acids. V shed 4 bases, J shed 4 bases, and the junction held 5 bases outside the gene matches. The CDR3 spells CASSPGTSIYEQYF. CDR3 nucleotide sequence: TGTGCCAGCAGCCCCGGGACTAGCATTTACGAGCAGTACTTC.

The chain is built from TRBV7-2 and TRBJ2-3; D uncertain. CDR1 is SGHTA, CDR2 FQGNSA, per germline. The V and J ends lost 3 bases and 2 bases respectively, with 6 bases between them. This CDR3 has 13 residues. The CDR3 reads CASSFTDTDTQYF. The CDR3 DNA follows: TGTGCCAGCAGCTTTACAGACACAGATACGCAGTATTTT.

J is TRBJ2-3 and V is TRBV4-1; 9 bases match TRBD1. V dropped 0 bases and J dropped 7; count of bases not matched to a gene: 5. This CDR3 comprises 15 residues. CDR1 and CDR2 from the germline V gene are MGHRA and YSYEKL. The CDR3 coding sequence is TGCGCCAGCAGCCAAGATCGACAGGGGGGATATACGCAGTATTTT. Translated, it gives CASSQDRQGGYTQYF.

In its sample, this clonotype was seen a few times. The CDR3 bases are TGTGCCAGCAGCCCCGGCATTGGTCAAGATGAGCAGTTCTTC. Protein product: CASSPGIGQDEQFF. The chain joins TRBV7-3 to TRBJ2-1, with D unresolved. Trimming removed 5 bases from V and 8 bases from J, with 16 bases in between. Germline V gives CDR1 SGHTA, CDR2 FQGTGA. The CDR3 extends over 14 amino acids.

This clonotype was counted between two and nine times. The genes are TRBV12-3 or TRBV12-4 and TRBJ2-1, with TRBD1 as a possible D gene (6 bases). Between the trimmed V and J ends, which lost 7 bases and 5 bases, there was a span of 18 bases. The CDR3 loop spans 15 amino acids. Here the CDR3 DNA reads TGTGCCAGCACCGAGTCCGGACAGAGAAACAATGAGCAGTTCTTC. It translates to CASTESGQRNNEQFF.